These 19 T cell receptor beta chains share one sample of origin, sequenced in a study of Ad26.COV2.S vaccination and SARS-CoV-2 variants. The sample's treatment: approximately 18 received Ad26.COV2.S at low or high dose, single or two shots; 5 received placebo; per-sample allocation not given. Vaccine and placebo recipients were sampled on day 63 after the first injection. Some clones are missing from TCRdb's copy, which holds only in-frame ones; the method was immunoSEQ multiplex PCR. This table holds about 320,000 clones, 85% to 90% found once. The material sequenced was peripheral blood, taken in a trial of Ad26.COV2.S vaccine versus placebo. The receptor source for this set is a person aged 18-65 years who received the Ad26.COV2.S COVID-19 vaccine or a placebo.

The V call is TRBV10-3, the J call TRBJ1-2; 7 bases agree with TRBD1. The CDR3 sequence is 12 residues long. In germline, CDR1 is ENHRY, CDR2 SYGVKD. Unmatched junction bases numbered 3, after V lost 5 bases and J lost 6 bases. The CDR3 region has the DNA TGTGCCATCAGTTCAGGGGGGGATGGCTACACCTTC. Its protein product is CAISSGGDGYTF.

The rearrangement links TRBV5-1 to TRBJ1-2; tentative D call: TRBD1 (6 bases). Germline V gene lookup returns CDR1 SGHRS and CDR2 YFSETQ. V lost 4 bases, J lost 2 bases, and 12 bases lay in between. The CDR3 runs 14 residues. CDR3 sequence (DNA): TGCGCCAGCAGCCCTGACAGGTCCAACTATGGCTACACCTTC. This translates into CASSPDRSNYGYTF.

The V gene is TRBV6-5, the J gene TRBJ1-3; the D is unclear. Germline V lookup: CDR1 MNHEY, CDR2 SVGAGI. CDR3 size: 13 residues. Trimming pared 5 bases from V and 3 bases from J, leaving 8 bases between. The CDR3 DNA reads as TGTGCCAGCAGTCCCTTCGGTGGAAACACCATATATTTT. Its translation is CASSPFGGNTIYF.

The chain links TRBV7-8 to TRBJ1-2; maybe TRBD1 (6 bases). V was clipped by 2 bases and J by 4 bases, with 23 bases between them. The CDR3 totals 18 residues. Per germline, CDR1 SGHVS and CDR2 FQNEAQ. The CDR3 DNA reads TGTGCCAGCAGCTTAACCGCTCGGGGGCGGCCGAGAGGCTATGGCTACACCTTC. Translated, it gives CASSLTARGRPRGYGYTF.

The chain has TRBV25-1 and TRBJ2-5, with 9 positions matching TRBD1. Germline V gene data show CDR1 as MGHDK and CDR2 as SYGVNS. J gave up 5 bases and V 6 bases, and 10 bases lay outside the gene matches. This CDR3 has 15 amino acids. The CDR3 DNA sequence: TGTGCCAGCAGCTTGGACAGGGGTTTGACGGAGACCCAGTACTTC. This translates into CASSLDRGLTETQYF.

This sequence joins TRBV10-3 and TRBJ1-2; 12 positions match TRBD1. CDR1 is ENHRY and CDR2 is SYGVKD in the germline V gene. The V and J ends lost 6 bases and 4 bases, in that order; junction bases with no gene match: 6. The CDR3 spans 15 residues. For the CDR3, the DNA is TGTGCCATCAGCGGGACAGGGGGCGTAAGCTATGGCTACACCTTC. Translated, it gives CAISGTGGVSYGYTF.

The chain carries TRBV9 and TRBJ2-1; D gene uncertain. Germline V gives CDR1 SGDLS, CDR2 YYNGEE. V lost 0 bases and J lost 6, with 7 bases in between. This CDR3 is 13 amino acids long. The CDR3 sequence is CASSVDHGNEQFF. The CDR3 DNA sequence: TGTGCCAGCAGCGTAGACCACGGCAATGAGCAGTTCTTC.

This chain connects TRBV3-1 (or the pseudogene TRBV3-2) to TRBJ2-3; TRBD1 matches at 9 bases. CDR1 and CDR2 from the germline V gene are LGHDT and YNNKEL (reference sequence). The V and J ends lost 2 bases and 5 bases, in that order; junction bases with no gene match: 8. This CDR3 region has 16 residues. DNA for the CDR3: TGTGCCAGCAGCCAAATCCGGGACAGGGCGCAAGATACGCAGTATTTT. Amino acids: CASSQIRDRAQDTQYF.

This rearrangement joins TRBV11-3 to TRBJ2-3; D is uncertain. Germline assignment: CDR1 SGHNT and CDR2 YENEEA. This CDR3 is 19 amino acids long. V gave up 1 base and J gave up 1 base, with 21 bases separating them. In DNA, the CDR3 is TGTGCCAGCAGCTTAGGGTCCCCCTGGGCCCCCCGTGGCACAGATACGCAGTATTTT. It translates to CASSLGSPWAPRGTDTQYF.

This clone was seen a single time. V gene TRBV21-1 combines with J gene TRBJ2-3; the table's D gene call, TRBD2, was not cross checked with the DNA. TRBV21-1 is flagged as a pseudogene. This CDR3 is 16 amino acids long. As DNA, the CDR3 is TGTGCCAGCAGCAAGGACACCGGGACTCCCCCCCATACGCAGTATTTT. Residues: CASSKDTGTPPHTQYF.

The chain joins TRBV4-1 to TRBJ2-4; the D is unclear. This CDR3 comprises 14 residues. Germline V gene lookup returns CDR1 MGHRA and CDR2 YSYEKL. Trimming removed 3 bases from V and 2 bases from J, with 8 bases in between. The CDR3 spells CASSQPGTKNIQYF. CDR3 nucleotide sequence: TGCGCCAGCAGCCAGCCGGGCACCAAAAACATTCAGTACTTC.

The genes are TRBV14 and TRBJ2-7; possibly TRBD2 for D (5 bases). CDR1 is SGHDN, CDR2 FVKESK, per germline. The V and J ends lost 0 bases and 0 bases respectively, with 21 bases between them. The CDR3 runs 19 residues. This chain's CDR3 is CASSQEGLTDGKSSYEQYF. CDR3 nucleotide sequence: TGTGCCAGCAGCCAAGAAGGCCTGACGGACGGGAAAAGCTCCTACGAGCAGTACTTC.

V is TRBV6-6 and J is TRBJ2-1; D remains ambiguous. Trimming left V 3 bases short and J 6 bases short, with 12 bases between. The CDR3 covers 14 residues. The germline V gene has CDR1 MNHNY and CDR2 SVGAGI (reference sequence). The chain's CDR3 is CASSYSLVINEQFF. In DNA form, the CDR3 reads TGTGCCAGCAGTTATAGTTTGGTCATCAATGAGCAGTTCTTC.

V gene TRBV19 combines with J gene TRBJ1-3; D is uncertain. Trimming left V 5 bases short and J 4 bases short, with 9 bases between. Germline V gene lookup returns CDR1 LNHDA and CDR2 SQIVND (reference sequence). CDR3 size: 13 residues. CDR3 DNA: TGTGCCAGTAGTCCCTATGCCGGAAACACCATATATTTT. It translates to CASSPYAGNTIYF.

V gene TRBV19 combines with J gene TRBJ1-2, with 7 bases aligning to TRBD1. The CDR3 totals 15 residues. The germline V gene has CDR1 LNHDA and CDR2 SQIVND (reference sequence). The J segment lost 3 bases and the V segment lost 6 bases, leaving 10 bases of the junction unmatched. The CDR3 DNA reads TGTGCCAGTAGCCCTCCGACAGGGCCTCACTATGGCTACACCTTC. This sequence encodes CASSPPTGPHYGYTF.

The gene calls are TRBV9 and TRBJ2-1, with 9 bases matching TRBD2. CDR1 and CDR2 from the germline V gene are SGDLS and YYNGEE. CDR3 size: 16 residues. V was clipped by 0 bases and J by 2 bases; unmatched bases: 3. CDR3 nucleotide sequence: TGTGCCAGCAGCGTAGTCGGCGGGGGGGCCTACAATGAGCAGTTCTTC. Residues: CASSVVGGGAYNEQFF.

The rearrangement uses TRBV5-5 and TRBJ2-3, with D possibly matching TRBD2 (5 bases). The CDR3 is made up of 15 amino acids. The V gene lost 4 bases and the J gene lost 2 bases, with 14 bases spanning the gap. Germline CDR1 is SGHKS and CDR2 is YYEKEE (reference sequence). CDR3 sequence (DNA): TGTGCCAGCAGCGACGGGAACCACCCCACAGATACGCAGTATTTT. Encoded protein: CASSDGNHPTDTQYF. Variable domain in full (rest from reference TRBV5-5 and TRBJ2-3): DAGVTQSPTHLIKTRGQQVTLRCSPISGHKSVSWYQQVLGQGPQFIFQYYEKEERGRGNFPDRFSARQFPNYSSELNVNALLLGDSALYLCASSDGNHPTDTQYFGPGTRLTVL.

This chain joins TRBV7-2 and TRBJ2-3; 11 nucleotides match TRBD2. Looked up from germline, CDR1 is SGHTA and CDR2 is FQGNSA. V lost 5 bases, J lost 2 bases, and 3 bases stayed unmatched. The CDR3 is 15 residues long. This chain's CDR3 is CASSPSGGITDTQYF. CDR3 coding DNA: TGTGCCAGCAGCCCTAGCGGGGGGATCACAGATACGCAGTATTTT.

V gene TRBV5-4 combines with J gene TRBJ2-3; weak D call: TRBD2 (5 bases). Trimming pared 0 bases from V and 2 bases from J, leaving 10 bases between. CDR1 and CDR2 (germline): SGHNT, YYREEE (reference sequence). This CDR3 comprises 15 residues. The CDR3 region has the DNA TGTGCCAGCAGCTTGGCCAGAGGGAACACAGATACGCAGTATTTT. It encodes CASSLARGNTDTQYF.